This entry concerns a single T cell receptor (beta chain). Its target antigen remains unknown. The data are from a study of monozygotic twins with inflammatory bowel disease (dated by TCRdb to the late 2010s). As for the study more broadly: A total of 28 monozygotic twin pairs were included in the full study, comprising nine German pairs (four IBD-concordant, five IBD-discordant) and 19 IBD-discordant Danish pairs. The search for disease-associated traits relied mainly on comparing IBD patients with their genetically identical healthy co-twins within discordant pairs. Each individual had, on average, about 151 000 unique TCRalpha sequences and 181 000 unique TCRbeta sequences available for analysis. The full study reports these points: No single strong signal or clonotype linked to IBD turned up in the results, so the idea that one exists was not supported. TCRbeta repertoire diversity, by inverse Simpson index, was decreased in IBD patients compared with their healthy co-twins. IBD patients shared fewer clonotypes with other individuals than healthy twins did, most markedly in patients showing signs of disease activity. Differing immunosuppressive treatments among patients may have added background noise and inter-individual variability to the repertoires. Repertoire similarity did not differ between concordant and discordant twins, possibly due to limited statistical power. The analysis was unable to tell different T cell subtypes apart.

Library construction relied on 5' RACE. Preparation of each TCR library used around 3.5 ug of total RNA. For each sample, cDNA synthesis was carried out in eight separate reactions using SMARTScribe reverse transcriptase. Unique molecular identifiers containing a 6-nucleotide sample barcode were introduced through template switching during cDNA synthesis. Two nested PCRs of about 16 and 10 cycles amplified the TCRalpha and TCRbeta cDNA, and bead purification followed each PCR. Before amplification, the cDNA was both treated with uracil DNA-glycosylase and purified with the QIAquick PCR purification kit. In the second PCR, Illumina TruSeq-compatible adapters and sample-specific barcodes were added. TapeStation and Qubit were used to check library quality and concentration, and 4.5 to 6 ng of each library was pooled. Sequencing of the pooled libraries was done on an Illumina HiSeq2500 single-index Rapid Run using custom sequencing primers and 2 x 100 bp reads. In the authors' own workflow: MiGEC version 1.2.6 was used for UMI-based consensus assembly to correct PCR and sequencing errors. MiXCR version 2.1.1 was used for V(D)J alignment, clonotype assembly and CDR3 extraction. To normalise gene usage, clonotype sharing and MAIT/NKT TCR abundance, the analysis used the top 1000, 10 000 and 20 000 clonotypes per sample. Diversity was computed as the inverse Simpson index with the vegan R package after downsampling to 27 000 UMIs. Statistical testing used paired Mann-Whitney U tests on the discordant twin pairs and applied Benjamini-Hochberg correction for multiple testing. The reads were reprocessed in TCRdb, with one entry per CDR3 protein sequence and no accompanying DNA. The V and J calls here are based on TCRdb, not the publication. This sample's records show roughly 160,000 distinct CDR3 sequences. Together, the top ten hold around 7.2% of the sample.

Taken from cysteine to phenylalanine, the CDR3 has 14 residues. Only the protein is available. The germline V gene yields MNHEY for CDR1 and SVGEGT for CDR2. From each donor, a roughly 2.5 ml peripheral blood sample was collected into PAXgene tubes and stored at -80 degrees C. Without any T cell sorting, total RNA was extracted from whole blood using the PAXgene blood miRNA kit on an automated QIAcube. Deep TCRalpha and TCRbeta repertoire profiling with unique molecular barcoding was performed on peripheral blood of monozygotic twin pairs concordant or discordant for inflammatory bowel disease. Smoking habits were recorded for all twin pairs, and each individual was classified as a current, former or never smoker.

The receptor chain draws on TRBV6-2 or TRBV6-3 and TRBJ2-6. Sequencing used blood. The source of this sequence is a human donor with ulcerative colitis or Crohn's disease, or a healthy co-twin of an affected twin (not recorded which). The CDR3 in this case is CASGPPSGANVLTF.